This is a list of T cell receptor beta chains from one sample in a study of yellow fever vaccine responses in identical twins. A single record per CDR3 protein comes from TCRdb applying MiXCR to the RT-PCR reads. The sample lists a few thousand distinct CDR3 sequences, roughly 70% occurring once. Sample: T cells from blood (PBMCs), unsorted or a sorted subset (not recorded which), taken before or after yellow fever vaccination (not recorded which). The receptors derive from a woman aged 18-29 years who received the yellow fever vaccine. Both conserved end residues are part of each CDR3. A D gene is named only where the DNA matches it firmly. Not all rows give a size; the values are once, few, many and, for expanded clones, a class.

d_call	clone_size	j_call	v_call	cdr3_nt	cdr3_aa
.	.	TRBJ2-1	TRBV19	TGTGCCAGTAGTATAGGCAATGAGCAGTTCTTC	CASSIGNEQFF
.	.	TRBJ2-3	TRBV11-2	TGTGCCAGCAGCTTACCATGGACAGATACGCAGTATTTT	CASSLPWTDTQYF
.	.	TRBJ2-7	TRBV7-7	TGTGCTAGCAGCTTATGGGACGGCTACGAGCAGTACTTC	CASSLWDGYEQYF
TRBD2	once	TRBJ2-1	TRBV10-3	TGTGCCATCAGTGAGGTGTGGGGGGGAGACAATGAGCAGTTCTTC	CAISEVWGGDNEQFF
.	.	TRBJ1-5	TRBV29-1	TGCAGCGTTGACCTCGGCGGGGGTCAGCCCCAGCATTTT	CSVDLGGGQPQHF
TRBD2	.	TRBJ2-7	TRBV9	TGTGCCAGCAGCGTACTCCCGGGGGGCTACGAGCAGTACTTC	CASSVLPGGYEQYF
.	.	TRBJ2-1	TRBV6-4	TGTGCCAGCAGTGCAGGTTCCACCAATGAGCAGTTCTTC	CASSAGSTNEQFF
TRBD1	.	TRBJ1-4	TRBV11-1	TGTGCCAGCAGCCTCGGGACAGCAACTAATGAAAAACTGTTTTTT	CASSLGTATNEKLFF
.	.	TRBJ2-1	TRBV7-6	TGTGCCAGCAGCTTATTTCCTCTTATGAACAATGAGCAGTTCTTC	CASSLFPLMNNEQFF
TRBD1	.	TRBJ1-2	TRBV27	TGTGCCAGCAGTAAATCGGGACAGGACTACTTTAACTATGGCTACACCTTC	CASSKSGQDYFNYGYTF
TRBD1	.	TRBJ1-1	TRBV6-5	TGTGCCAGCAGTTACTCAGACAGGGCTGAAGCTTTCTTT	CASSYSDRAEAFF
.	.	TRBJ1-1	TRBV5-4	TGTGCCAGCAGCTTGGCGGAGAACACTGAAGCTTTCTTT	CASSLAENTEAFF
.	.	TRBJ2-3	TRBV6-2/TRBV6-3	TGTGCCAGCAGTTATGGTCTAGACACAGATACGCAGTATTTT	CASSYGLDTDTQYF
.	.	TRBJ2-1	TRBV4-3	TGCGCCAGCAGCCAAGTCGGGCGGGAAGGGGACAATGAGCAGTTCTTC	CASSQVGREGDNEQFF
TRBD2	.	TRBJ2-5	TRBV15	TGTGCCACCAGCCGACGGGGGGGGCTCGAGACCCAGTACTTC	CATSRRGGLETQYF
TRBD1	.	TRBJ2-7	TRBV4-1	TGCGCCAGCAGCCAAGATAGTTCCGGGACAGGGGCCTACGAGCAGTACTTC	CASSQDSSGTGAYEQYF
.	.	TRBJ1-1	TRBV5-6	TGTGCCAGCAGCCCGGGCAGGGTAACCCGCCGCGACACTGAAGCTTTCTTT	CASSPGRVTRRDTEAFF
TRBD1	.	TRBJ2-7	TRBV11-2	TGTGCCAGCAGCTTAGTTTTCGAACAGGGGCTCGAAGAATTGGACGAGCAGTACTTC	CASSLVFEQGLEELDEQYF
.	.	TRBJ2-7	TRBV2	TGTGCCAGCAGTGCCAGGGTTTACGAGCAGTACTTC	CASSARVYEQYF
.	.	TRBJ2-7	TRBV7-9	TGTGCCAGCAGCTTAGGGGACTACGAGCAGTACTTC	CASSLGDYEQYF
.	.	TRBJ1-2	TRBV6-2/TRBV6-3	TGTGCCAGCAGTTACTCAGAGATCTATGGCTACACCTTC	CASSYSEIYGYTF
.	.	TRBJ2-7	TRBV15	TGTGCCACCAGCAGAGACCCACCTACCTACGAGCAGTACTTC	CATSRDPPTYEQYF
.	.	TRBJ2-6	TRBV28	TGTGCCAGCAGTTATGGTGCCGCTGGGGCCAACGTCCTGACTTTC	CASSYGAAGANVLTF
TRBD1	.	TRBJ2-7	TRBV10-3	TGTGCCATCAGTGGCGACAGGGACTCCTACGAGCAGTACTTC	CAISGDRDSYEQYF
.	.	TRBJ2-7	TRBV4-1	TGCGCCAGCAGCCAGGCTTTTCCTGCCTACGAGCAGTACTTC	CASSQAFPAYEQYF
.	few	TRBJ2-7	TRBV4-3	TGCGCCAGCAGCCAAGATAGTGAGGGTGTCTACGAGCAGTACTTC	CASSQDSEGVYEQYF
TRBD2	few	TRBJ2-5	TRBV29-1	TGCAGCGTTATACTAGCGGTACAAGAGACCCAGTACTTC	CSVILAVQETQYF
.	.	TRBJ2-1	TRBV5-5	TGTGCCAGCAGGGTGACAGTCTCCTCCTACAATGAGCAGTTCTTC	CASRVTVSSYNEQFF
.	.	TRBJ2-7	TRBV11-1	TGTGCCAGCAGCTTAACAGGTTCCGAGCAGTACTTC	CASSLTGSEQYF
.	.	TRBJ2-7	TRBV11-1	TGTGCCAGCAGCTCCGGACAGTCCTACGAGCAGTACTTC	CASSSGQSYEQYF
.	.	TRBJ2-7	TRBV7-3	TGTGCCAGCAGCTTAATAAGGGACGACGAGCAGTACTTC	CASSLIRDDEQYF
TRBD2	few	TRBJ2-1	TRBV4-3	TGCGCCAGCAGCCAAGATAGGTCTAGCGGGGTAAACAATGAGCAGTTCTTC	CASSQDRSSGVNNEQFF
.	once	TRBJ2-1	TRBV20-1	TGCAGTGTATATTCACAGGCCCCAGAGCAGTTCTTC	CSVYSQAPEQFF
.	.	TRBJ1-1	TRBV7-6	TGTGCCAGCAGCCAAGGGGCTGAAGCTTTCTTT	CASSQGAEAFF
.	few	TRBJ2-7	TRBV28	TGTGCCAGCCAACCCCAGGGAAACTACGAGCAGTACTTC	CASQPQGNYEQYF
.	.	TRBJ2-7	TRBV12-3/TRBV12-4	TGTGCCAGCAGTATGCGAGGCCGCCTATTCGAGCAGTACTTC	CASSMRGRLFEQYF
.	once	TRBJ2-1	TRBV6-4	TGTGCCAGCAGTGTGGCAGGGGAGGGACACAATGAGCAGTTCTTC	CASSVAGEGHNEQFF
.	.	TRBJ2-3	TRBV19	TGTGCCAGTAGTATCTACGCCACAGATACGCAGTATTTT	CASSIYATDTQYF
TRBD2	.	TRBJ2-5	TRBV20-1	TGCAGTGCTAGAACCGGGGGGGAGGGTGAGACCCAGTACTTC	CSARTGGEGETQYF
.	.	TRBJ1-1	TRBV10-3	TGTGCCATCAGGGACAAACTCTCGAACACTGAAGCTTTCTTT	CAIRDKLSNTEAFF
.	.	TRBJ2-7	TRBV24-1	TGTGCCACCAGTGATTTTTCGGACAACTCCTACGAGCAGTACTTC	CATSDFSDNSYEQYF
TRBD1	.	TRBJ2-7	TRBV15	TGTGCCACCCGGCCCGGGACAGCATCCTACGAGCAGTACTTC	CATRPGTASYEQYF
.	.	TRBJ2-5	TRBV6-5	TGTGCCAGCAGTTACGTGGGGCCGGCCCGAGTGGAGGAGTACTTC	CASSYVGPARVEEYF
.	.	TRBJ2-1	TRBV24-1	TGTGCCACCAGTGATCTTGAGGATGGAGAGCAGTTCTTC	CATSDLEDGEQFF
.	.	TRBJ2-1	TRBV7-2	TGTGCCAGCAGCTTAATGTTAGCGGTAGGGAATGAGCAGTTCTTC	CASSLMLAVGNEQFF
TRBD1	few	TRBJ1-5	TRBV10-1	TGCGCCAGCAGTGGTTCACCGGGACAGGGGGCACCCCAGCATTTT	CASSGSPGQGAPQHF
.	.	TRBJ2-7	TRBV15	TGTGCCACCAGCAGAGGGGAGGCTTACGAGCAGTACTTC	CATSRGEAYEQYF
.	.	TRBJ2-6	TRBV15	TGTGCCACCAGCAGAGATGCAGACGGATACTCTGGGGCCAACGTCCTGACTTTC	CATSRDADGYSGANVLTF